This is a list of T cell receptor beta chains from one sample in a study of blood T cell repertoires in COVID-19. Sequencing used immunoSEQ multiplex PCR; TCRdb keeps in-frame clones, though not all of them. In the table there are almost 300,000 clones, 89% of which are singletons. Specimen: peripheral blood. Every receptor here comes from a woman aged 25 to 39 with COVID-19, enrolled during active disease. Each CDR3 is given with its conserved first and last residue. A D gene is named only where the DNA matches it firmly. Rows may omit the clone size; those that give it use once, few, many or a size class.

cdr3_aa cdr3_nt j_call d_call cdr3_length v_call clone_size
CASSQGMPFGGTTF TGCGCCAGCAGCCAAGGGATGCCCTTCGGGGGGACGACCTTC TRBJ1-2 - 14 TRBV4-1 -
CASSRGQGAYNEQFF TGTGCCAGCAGTAGGGGACAGGGGGCTTACAATGAGCAGTTCTTC TRBJ2-1 TRBD1 15 TRBV5-6 -
CASSPPLRNTEAFF TGTGCCAGCTCACCCCCGCTCAGAAACACTGAAGCTTTCTTT TRBJ1-1 - 14 TRBV18 -
CASSQVSTSGGDGNEQFF TGTGCCAGCAGCCAAGTCTCCACTAGCGGGGGTGATGGGAATGAGCAGTTCTTC TRBJ2-1 TRBD2 18 TRBV4-2 -
CATRSETGGTGELFF TGTGCCACCAGAAGCGAGACAGGCGGCACCGGGGAGCTGTTTTTT TRBJ2-2 - 15 TRBV24-1 once
CASSHDRTGYQQYF TGCGCCAGCAGCCACGACAGGACAGGGTACCAGCAGTACTTC TRBJ2-7 TRBD1 14 TRBV4-1 few
CASSDLGYGYTF TGCGCCAGCAGTGACCTAGGCTATGGCTACACCTTC TRBJ1-2 - 12 TRBV10-1 -
CASSAGTDYQETQYF TGTGCCAGCTCCGCCGGGACAGACTATCAAGAGACCCAGTACTTC TRBJ2-5 TRBD1 15 TRBV3-1/TRBV3-2 -
CSARGLYGYTF TGCAGTGCTAGAGGTCTCTATGGCTACACCTTC TRBJ1-2 - 11 TRBV20-1 -
CATSSPWGTGGSGNTIYF TGTGCCACCAGCTCCCCTTGGGGAACAGGGGGTTCTGGAAACACCATATATTTT TRBJ1-3 TRBD1 18 TRBV15 -
CASRLLGLQETQYF TGCGCCAGCAGGCTGCTGGGACTGCAAGAGACCCAGTACTTC TRBJ2-5 - 14 TRBV5-1 -
CASSPSGVLGNTIYF TGTGCCAGCTCACCATCCGGGGTGCTGGGAAACACCATATATTTT TRBJ1-3 - 15 TRBV18 -
CSGQENTEAFF TGCAGCGGCCAGGAGAACACTGAAGCTTTCTTT TRBJ1-1 - 11 TRBV29-1 -
CSASESGDAEAFF TGCAGTGCTAGTGAGTCAGGGGACGCTGAAGCTTTCTTT TRBJ1-1 - 13 TRBV20-1 -
CASSSGVDEKLFF TGTGCCAGCAGCTCAGGGGTTGATGAAAAACTGTTTTTT TRBJ1-4 - 13 TRBV7-8 -
CATSDSGHPGELFF TGTGCCACCAGTGATTCCGGACACCCCGGGGAGCTGTTTTTT TRBJ2-2 - 14 TRBV24-1 -
CASRLSRGGNTGELFF TGTGCCAGCAGACTATCTAGAGGGGGAAACACCGGGGAGCTGTTTTTT TRBJ2-2 - 16 TRBV11-1 -
CASISPTSSSYNEQFF TGTGCCAGCATTTCCCCAACTTCCTCCTCCTACAATGAGCAGTTCTTC TRBJ2-1 - 16 TRBV28 -
CASSLAGVTNEKLFF TGTGCCAGCAGCTTGGCCGGGGTCACTAATGAAAAACTGTTTTTT TRBJ1-4 - 15 TRBV5-5 -
CASSSQSIYGYTF TGTGCCAGCAGCTCCCAGTCCATCTATGGCTACACCTTC TRBJ1-2 - 13 TRBV7-8 -
CASSFTGADNEQFF TGTGCCAGCAGCTTTACAGGGGCGGACAATGAGCAGTTCTTC TRBJ2-1 TRBD1 14 TRBV7-9 -
CASSTNLAGIGNEQFF TGTGCCAGCAGCACCAATCTAGCGGGGATCGGCAATGAGCAGTTCTTC TRBJ2-1 TRBD2 16 TRBV11-2 once
CSASLVPTGTNYGYTF TGCAGTGCTAGTTTGGTCCCTACAGGTACTAACTATGGCTACACCTTC TRBJ1-2 - 16 TRBV20-1 -
CASTTTSGGGETQYF TGTGCCAGCACCACGACTAGCGGGGGAGGAGAGACCCAGTACTTC TRBJ2-5 TRBD2 15 TRBV3-1/TRBV3-2 -
CASRTDREYGYTF TGTGCCAGTAGAACGGACAGGGAGTATGGCTACACCTTC TRBJ1-2 TRBD1 13 TRBV19 few